Listed below are T cell receptor beta chains from one sample, sequenced in a study of T-cell memory formation after mild COVID-19. TCRdb reprocessed the 5' RACE reads via MiXCR and lists one record per CDR3 protein. The sample carries more than 450,000 distinct CDR3 sequences, roughly 18% recorded once. The sequencing input was PBMCs or a T cell subset sorted from them (not recorded which). The receptor source for this set is an adult woman who had mild COVID-19 (a few samples of this study predate the infection). Cell type and time point are not known. Both conserved end residues are part of each CDR3. A D gene is named only where the DNA matches it firmly. The size of a clone is reported for some rows only, either as once, few or many, or as a class for expanded clones.

cdr3_aa: CASSLLGSNYEQYF; cdr3_nt: TGTGCCAGCAGCTTACTGGGCTCCAACTACGAGCAGTACTTC; v_call: TRBV7-2; clone_size: .; j_call: TRBJ2-7; d_call: .
cdr3_aa: CASSLSSIGWGRVDYGYTF; cdr3_nt: TGTGCCAGCAGCTTATCCTCGATTGGATGGGGTAGGGTGGACTATGGCTACACCTTC; v_call: TRBV7-2; clone_size: .; j_call: TRBJ1-2; d_call: .
cdr3_aa: CASGLVFANEQFF; cdr3_nt: TGTGCCAGCGGACTAGTCTTCGCCAATGAGCAGTTCTTC; v_call: TRBV2; clone_size: .; j_call: TRBJ2-1; d_call: TRBD2
cdr3_aa: CASSQVLYNEQFF; cdr3_nt: TGTGCCAGCAGCCAAGTACTGTACAATGAGCAGTTCTTC; v_call: TRBV4-2; clone_size: .; j_call: TRBJ2-1; d_call: .
cdr3_aa: CASGTAPGEQYF; cdr3_nt: TGTGCCAGCGGGACGGCGCCGGGGGAGCAGTACTTC; v_call: TRBV10-3; clone_size: .; j_call: TRBJ2-7; d_call: .
cdr3_aa: CSVVERNLQETQYF; cdr3_nt: TGCAGCGTTGTAGAGCGAAACCTGCAAGAGACCCAGTACTTC; v_call: TRBV29-1; clone_size: .; j_call: TRBJ2-5; d_call: .
cdr3_aa: CASSLGNRGGDEQYF; cdr3_nt: TGTGCCAGCAGTTTGGGAAACAGGGGGGGCGACGAGCAGTACTTC; v_call: TRBV27; clone_size: .; j_call: TRBJ2-7; d_call: .
cdr3_aa: CASSVDRNYGYTF; cdr3_nt: TGTGCCAGCAGCGTAGACCGGAACTATGGCTACACCTTC; v_call: TRBV9; clone_size: .; j_call: TRBJ1-2; d_call: .
cdr3_aa: CASSEDTGTGLLETQYF; cdr3_nt: TGTGCCAGCAGTGAAGATACGGGGACAGGGTTGTTGGAGACCCAGTACTTC; v_call: TRBV6-1; clone_size: .; j_call: TRBJ2-5; d_call: TRBD1
cdr3_aa: CAWRPGTGAREQYF; cdr3_nt: TGTGCCTGGAGGCCCGGGACAGGGGCCAGGGAGCAGTACTTC; v_call: TRBV30; clone_size: .; j_call: TRBJ2-7; d_call: TRBD1
cdr3_aa: CASTAPGTFNQPQHF; cdr3_nt: TGTGCCAGCACCGCTCCCGGGACATTCAATCAGCCCCAGCATTTT; v_call: TRBV6-6; clone_size: few; j_call: TRBJ1-5; d_call: .
cdr3_aa: CSVATGGIYEQYF; cdr3_nt: TGCAGCGTTGCTACAGGGGGGATCTACGAGCAGTACTTC; v_call: TRBV29-1; clone_size: few; j_call: TRBJ2-7; d_call: TRBD1
cdr3_aa: CASSGSGTVQETQYF; cdr3_nt: TGTGCCAGCAGTGGATCCGGGACAGTTCAAGAGACCCAGTACTTC; v_call: TRBV25-1; clone_size: once; j_call: TRBJ2-5; d_call: TRBD1
cdr3_aa: CASRDSSVVGQYF; cdr3_nt: TGTGCCAGCAGGGATAGTTCGGTAGTCGGGCAGTACTTC; v_call: TRBV2; clone_size: few; j_call: TRBJ2-7; d_call: .
cdr3_aa: CASSEGPMYNSPLHF; cdr3_nt: TGTGCCAGCAGCGAGGGACCGATGTATAATTCACCCCTCCACTTT; v_call: TRBV6-5; clone_size: few; j_call: TRBJ1-6; d_call: .
cdr3_aa: CASSRGAGAPHEQYF; cdr3_nt: TGCGCCAGCAGCCGCGGCGCGGGAGCCCCCCACGAGCAGTACTTC; v_call: TRBV4-3; clone_size: .; j_call: TRBJ2-7; d_call: TRBD2
cdr3_aa: CASSYSGEGGYTF; cdr3_nt: TGTGCCAGCAGTTACTCCGGGGAGGGTGGCTACACCTTC; v_call: TRBV6-5; clone_size: few; j_call: TRBJ1-2; d_call: .
cdr3_aa: CASSQMSGGTDTQYF; cdr3_nt: TGTGCCAGCAGCCAAATGTCAGGGGGCACAGATACGCAGTATTTT; v_call: TRBV3-1; clone_size: few; j_call: TRBJ2-3; d_call: .
cdr3_aa: CASSSRLAGELYNEQFF; cdr3_nt: TGTGCCAGCAGTTCAAGACTAGCGGGAGAACTCTACAATGAGCAGTTCTTC; v_call: TRBV27; clone_size: few; j_call: TRBJ2-1; d_call: TRBD2
cdr3_aa: CAWSRTDNTEAFF; cdr3_nt: TGTGCCTGGAGTCGGACGGACAACACTGAAGCTTTCTTT; v_call: TRBV30; clone_size: few; j_call: TRBJ1-1; d_call: .
cdr3_aa: CSVPDYRGLYNEQFF; cdr3_nt: TGCAGTGTCCCCGACTACAGGGGGTTGTACAATGAGCAGTTCTTC; v_call: TRBV20-1; clone_size: many; j_call: TRBJ2-1; d_call: TRBD1
cdr3_aa: CSATGTGGPYEQYF; cdr3_nt: TGCAGCGCCACAGGGACGGGGGGCCCCTACGAGCAGTACTTC; v_call: TRBV29-1; clone_size: .; j_call: TRBJ2-7; d_call: .
cdr3_aa: CAIRPEGLTEAFF; cdr3_nt: TGTGCCATCAGACCGGAAGGCCTCACTGAAGCTTTCTTT; v_call: TRBV10-3; clone_size: few; j_call: TRBJ1-1; d_call: .
cdr3_aa: CASSSIQRGNEQFF; cdr3_nt: TGTGCCAGCAGCTCTATCCAGCGGGGAAATGAGCAGTTCTTC; v_call: TRBV7-6; clone_size: .; j_call: TRBJ2-1; d_call: TRBD2
cdr3_aa: CASSFRLISETQYF; cdr3_nt: TGTGCCAGCAGCTTCAGACTGATTTCAGAGACCCAGTACTTC; v_call: TRBV7-8; clone_size: .; j_call: TRBJ2-5; d_call: .
cdr3_aa: CASSWEDSGNSPLHF; cdr3_nt: TGCGCCAGCAGCTGGGAGGACAGCGGAAATTCACCCCTCCACTTT; v_call: TRBV5-1; clone_size: few; j_call: TRBJ1-6; d_call: .
cdr3_aa: CSAREYTSGRIDTQYF; cdr3_nt: TGCAGTGCTAGAGAATATACTAGCGGGAGGATAGATACGCAGTATTTT; v_call: TRBV20-1; clone_size: .; j_call: TRBJ2-3; d_call: TRBD2
cdr3_aa: CATSRDANTRGPFPNTGELFF; cdr3_nt: TGTGCCACCAGCAGAGATGCTAATACGCGGGGCCCTTTTCCGAACACCGGGGAGCTGTTTTTT; v_call: TRBV15; clone_size: few; j_call: TRBJ2-2; d_call: .
cdr3_aa: CASSPPGQLRNQPQHF; cdr3_nt: TGTGCCAGCAGCCCACCGGGACAGCTCCGCAATCAGCCCCAGCATTTT; v_call: TRBV12-3/TRBV12-4; clone_size: .; j_call: TRBJ1-5; d_call: TRBD1
cdr3_aa: CASSLDVYGYTF; cdr3_nt: TGTGCCAGCAGCTTAGACGTCTATGGCTACACCTTC; v_call: TRBV7-9; clone_size: many; j_call: TRBJ1-2; d_call: .
cdr3_aa: CASGPAYEQYF; cdr3_nt: TGTGCCAGTGGGCCAGCCTACGAGCAGTACTTC; v_call: TRBV19; clone_size: few; j_call: TRBJ2-7; d_call: .
cdr3_aa: CASSEQTRTGELFF; cdr3_nt: TGTGCCAGCAGTGAACAGACGCGGACCGGGGAGCTGTTTTTT; v_call: TRBV2; clone_size: .; j_call: TRBJ2-2; d_call: .
cdr3_aa: CASSLRDPTEAFF; cdr3_nt: TGTGCCAGCAGCCTCAGGGATCCCACTGAAGCTTTCTTT; v_call: TRBV7-2; clone_size: .; j_call: TRBJ1-1; d_call: .
cdr3_aa: CSVEPTRGSEPSNTEAFF; cdr3_nt: TGCAGCGTTGAACCAACCAGGGGATCTGAACCCTCGAACACTGAAGCTTTCTTT; v_call: TRBV29-1; clone_size: .; j_call: TRBJ1-1; d_call: .
cdr3_aa: CASSWGQALTNEKLFF; cdr3_nt: TGCGCCAGCAGCTGGGGACAGGCATTAACTAATGAAAAACTGTTTTTT; v_call: TRBV5-1; clone_size: .; j_call: TRBJ1-4; d_call: TRBD1
cdr3_aa: CASSLNSGRRDTQYF; cdr3_nt: TGTGCCAGCAGCTTAAATAGCGGGAGAAGAGATACGCAGTATTTT; v_call: TRBV7-3; clone_size: few; j_call: TRBJ2-3; d_call: TRBD2
cdr3_aa: CASSPWGREAFF; cdr3_nt: TGTGCCAGCAGTCCCTGGGGAAGGGAAGCTTTCTTT; v_call: TRBV25-1; clone_size: .; j_call: TRBJ1-1; d_call: .
cdr3_aa: CASSQVRQGVSGNTIYF; cdr3_nt: TGTGCCAGCAGCCAGGTCCGACAGGGAGTCTCTGGAAACACCATATATTTT; v_call: TRBV14; clone_size: few; j_call: TRBJ1-3; d_call: TRBD1
cdr3_aa: CASSTLDGAYYNEQFF; cdr3_nt: TGTGCCAGCAGCACATTGGACGGAGCATACTACAATGAGCAGTTCTTC; v_call: TRBV7-9; clone_size: few; j_call: TRBJ2-1; d_call: .
cdr3_aa: CSVELPDYENIQYF; cdr3_nt: TGCAGCGTTGAGCTGCCGGACTACGAAAACATTCAGTACTTC; v_call: TRBV29-1; clone_size: .; j_call: TRBJ2-4; d_call: .
cdr3_aa: CASSLQQGYTGELFF; cdr3_nt: TGCGCCAGCAGCTTGCAACAGGGGTATACCGGGGAGCTGTTTTTT; v_call: TRBV5-1; clone_size: few; j_call: TRBJ2-2; d_call: TRBD1
cdr3_aa: CASSSAGGGQETQYF; cdr3_nt: TGTGCCAGCAGCTCCGCCGGGGGGGGCCAAGAGACCCAGTACTTC; v_call: TRBV6-5; clone_size: few; j_call: TRBJ2-5; d_call: TRBD2
cdr3_aa: CASITRQGGSYEQYF; cdr3_nt: TGTGCCAGCATCACCCGACAGGGGGGATCCTACGAGCAGTACTTC; v_call: TRBV6-5; clone_size: .; j_call: TRBJ2-7; d_call: TRBD1
cdr3_aa: CASSSIAGGNNEQFF; cdr3_nt: TGTGCCAGCAGCTCCATAGCGGGAGGGAACAATGAGCAGTTCTTC; v_call: TRBV14; clone_size: .; j_call: TRBJ2-1; d_call: TRBD2
cdr3_aa: CASSAGTGFYNEQFF; cdr3_nt: TGTGCCAGCAGCGCCGGGACAGGATTTTACAATGAGCAGTTCTTC; v_call: TRBV11-2; clone_size: .; j_call: TRBJ2-1; d_call: TRBD1
cdr3_aa: CASSPGRYKRGYTF; cdr3_nt: TGTGCCAGCAGCCCTGGACGGTATAAACGTGGCTACACCTTC; v_call: TRBV6-5; clone_size: few; j_call: TRBJ1-2; d_call: .
cdr3_aa: CASSPGRANYGYTF; cdr3_nt: TGTGCCAGCAGTCCGGGTAGAGCTAACTATGGCTACACCTTC; v_call: TRBV12-3/TRBV12-4; clone_size: few; j_call: TRBJ1-2; d_call: .
cdr3_aa: CSVDGQGWETQYF; cdr3_nt: TGCAGCGTTGACGGACAGGGGTGGGAGACCCAGTACTTC; v_call: TRBV29-1; clone_size: .; j_call: TRBJ2-5; d_call: TRBD1